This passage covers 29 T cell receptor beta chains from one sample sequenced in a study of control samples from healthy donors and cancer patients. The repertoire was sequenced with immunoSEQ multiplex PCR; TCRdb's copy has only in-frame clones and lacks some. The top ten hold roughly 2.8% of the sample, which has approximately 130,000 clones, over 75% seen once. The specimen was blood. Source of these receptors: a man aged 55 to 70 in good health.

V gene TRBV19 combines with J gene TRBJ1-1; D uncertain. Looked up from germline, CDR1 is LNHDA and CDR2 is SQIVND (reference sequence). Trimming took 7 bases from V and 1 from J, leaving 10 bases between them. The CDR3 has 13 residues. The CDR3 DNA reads TGTGCCAGTACTCCAATATCGAACACTGAAGCTTTCTTT. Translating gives CASTPISNTEAFF.

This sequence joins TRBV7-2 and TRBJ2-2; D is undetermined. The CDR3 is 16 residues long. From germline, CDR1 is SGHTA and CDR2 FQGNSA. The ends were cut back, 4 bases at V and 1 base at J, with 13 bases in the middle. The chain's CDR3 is CASSSYVSRNTGELFF. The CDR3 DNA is TGTGCCAGCAGCTCCTACGTTTCTAGGAACACCGGGGAGCTGTTTTTT.

CDR3 nucleotides: TGTGCCAGCAGTTTTCGGTTACCAGCGGGGGCTGATACGCAGTATTTT. Protein: CASSFRLPAGADTQYF. The genes are TRBV28 and TRBJ2-3, with TRBD2 identical over 8 bases. This CDR3 contains 16 residues. Per the germline V gene, CDR1 is MDHEN and CDR2 is SYDVKM. Trimming took 3 bases from V and 6 from J; bases not matched to a gene: 11.

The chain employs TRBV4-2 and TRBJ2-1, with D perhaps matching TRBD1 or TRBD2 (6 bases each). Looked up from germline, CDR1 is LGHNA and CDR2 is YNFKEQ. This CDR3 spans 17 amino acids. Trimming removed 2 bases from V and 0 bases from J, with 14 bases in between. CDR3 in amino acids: CASSQSSGASSYNEQFF. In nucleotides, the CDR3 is TGTGCCAGCAGCCAAAGCTCGGGGGCTAGCTCCTACAATGAGCAGTTCTTC.

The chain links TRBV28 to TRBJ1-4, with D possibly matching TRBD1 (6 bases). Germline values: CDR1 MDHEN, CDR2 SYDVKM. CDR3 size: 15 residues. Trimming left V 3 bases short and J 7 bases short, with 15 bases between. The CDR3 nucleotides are TGTGCCAGCAGTTTCTTGGGGGGGCTTGGTGAAAAACTGTTTTTT. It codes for CASSFLGGLGEKLFF. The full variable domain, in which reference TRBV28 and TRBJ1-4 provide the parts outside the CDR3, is DVKVTQSSRYLVKRTGEKVFLECVQDMDHENMFWYRQDPGLGLRLIYFSYDVKMKEKGDIPEGYSVSREKKERFSLILESASTNQTSMYLCASSFLGGLGEKLFFGSGTQLSVL.

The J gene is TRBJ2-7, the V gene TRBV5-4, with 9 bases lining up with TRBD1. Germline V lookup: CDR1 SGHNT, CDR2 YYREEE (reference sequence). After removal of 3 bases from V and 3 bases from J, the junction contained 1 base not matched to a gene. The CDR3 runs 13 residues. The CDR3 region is CASSSGQGYEQYF. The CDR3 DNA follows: TGTGCCAGCAGCTCGGGACAGGGCTACGAGCAGTACTTC.

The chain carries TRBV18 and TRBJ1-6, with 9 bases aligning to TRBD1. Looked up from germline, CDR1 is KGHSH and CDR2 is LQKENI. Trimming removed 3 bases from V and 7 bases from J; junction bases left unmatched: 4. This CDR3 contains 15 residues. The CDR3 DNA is TGTGCCAGCTCACCCCTAGGGACAGGGAATTCACCCCTCCACTTT. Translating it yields CASSPLGTGNSPLHF.

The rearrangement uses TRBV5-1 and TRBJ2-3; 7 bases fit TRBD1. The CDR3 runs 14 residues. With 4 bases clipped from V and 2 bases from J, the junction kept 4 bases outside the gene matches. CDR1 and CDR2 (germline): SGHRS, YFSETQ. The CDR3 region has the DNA TGCGCCAGCAGCCCCGGGACAGACACAGATACGCAGTATTTT. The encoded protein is CASSPGTDTDTQYF.

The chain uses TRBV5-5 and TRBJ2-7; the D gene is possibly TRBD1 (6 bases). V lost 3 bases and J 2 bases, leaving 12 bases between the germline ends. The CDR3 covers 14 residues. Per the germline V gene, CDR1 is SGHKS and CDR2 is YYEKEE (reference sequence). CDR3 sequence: CASSSRTEPYEQYF. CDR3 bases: TGTGCCAGCAGCTCTCGGACAGAGCCCTACGAGCAGTACTTC.

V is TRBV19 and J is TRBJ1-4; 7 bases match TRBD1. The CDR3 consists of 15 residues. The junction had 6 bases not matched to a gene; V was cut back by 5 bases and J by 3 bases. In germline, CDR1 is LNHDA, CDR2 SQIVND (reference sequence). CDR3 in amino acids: CASSRPGTANEKLFF. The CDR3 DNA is TGTGCCAGTAGTCGCCCCGGGACAGCTAATGAAAAACTGTTTTTT.

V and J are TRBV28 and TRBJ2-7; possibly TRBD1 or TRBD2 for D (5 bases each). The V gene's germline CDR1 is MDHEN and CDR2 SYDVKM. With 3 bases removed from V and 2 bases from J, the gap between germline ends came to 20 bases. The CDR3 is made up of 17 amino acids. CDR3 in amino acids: CASSLGTDTLRTYEQYF. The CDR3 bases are TGTGCCAGCAGTTTGGGGACCGACACGTTAAGAACCTACGAGCAGTACTTC.

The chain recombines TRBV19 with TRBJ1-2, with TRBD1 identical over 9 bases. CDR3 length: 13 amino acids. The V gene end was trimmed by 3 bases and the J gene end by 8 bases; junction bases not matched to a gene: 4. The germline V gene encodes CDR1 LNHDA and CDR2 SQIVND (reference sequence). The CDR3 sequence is CASSIQTGGGYTF. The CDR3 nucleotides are TGTGCCAGTAGTATCCAGACAGGGGGAGGCTACACCTTC.

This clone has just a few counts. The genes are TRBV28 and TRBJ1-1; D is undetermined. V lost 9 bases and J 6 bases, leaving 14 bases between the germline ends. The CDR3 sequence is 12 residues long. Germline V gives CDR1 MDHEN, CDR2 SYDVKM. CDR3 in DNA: TGTGCCAGACGAAATCCTCGCCCTGAAGCTTTCTTT. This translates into CARRNPRPEAFF.

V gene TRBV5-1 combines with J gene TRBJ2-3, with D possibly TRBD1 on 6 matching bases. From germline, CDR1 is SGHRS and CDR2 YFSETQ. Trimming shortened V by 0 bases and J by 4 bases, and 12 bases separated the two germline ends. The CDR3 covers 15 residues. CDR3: CASSLDRVPADTQYF. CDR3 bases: TGCGCCAGCAGCTTGGACAGGGTCCCGGCAGATACGCAGTATTTT.

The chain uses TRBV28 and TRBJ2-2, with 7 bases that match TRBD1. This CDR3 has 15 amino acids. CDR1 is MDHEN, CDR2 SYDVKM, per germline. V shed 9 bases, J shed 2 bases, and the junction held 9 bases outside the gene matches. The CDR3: CASIATGINTGELFF. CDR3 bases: TGTGCCAGTATCGCGACAGGGATAAACACCGGGGAGCTGTTTTTT. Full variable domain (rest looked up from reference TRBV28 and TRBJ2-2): DVKVTQSSRYLVKRTGEKVFLECVQDMDHENMFWYRQDPGLGLRLIYFSYDVKMKEKGDIPEGYSVSREKKERFSLILESASTNQTSMYLCASIATGINTGELFFGEGSRLTVL.

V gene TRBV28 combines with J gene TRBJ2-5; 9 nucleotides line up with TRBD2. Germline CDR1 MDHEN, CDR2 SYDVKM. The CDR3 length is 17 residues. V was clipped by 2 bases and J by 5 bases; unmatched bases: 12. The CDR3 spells CASSLGGGGGASETQYF. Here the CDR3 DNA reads TGTGCCAGCAGTTTAGGAGGAGGCGGGGGGGCCTCGGAGACCCAGTACTTC.

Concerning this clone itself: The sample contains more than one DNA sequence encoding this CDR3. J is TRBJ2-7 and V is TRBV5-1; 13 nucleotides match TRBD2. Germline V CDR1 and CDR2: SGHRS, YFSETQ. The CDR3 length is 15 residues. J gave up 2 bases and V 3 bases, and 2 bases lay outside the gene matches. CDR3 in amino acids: CASSSGLAGAYEQYF. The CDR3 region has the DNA TGCGCCAGCAGCTCCGGACTAGCGGGGGCCTACGAGCAGTACTTC.

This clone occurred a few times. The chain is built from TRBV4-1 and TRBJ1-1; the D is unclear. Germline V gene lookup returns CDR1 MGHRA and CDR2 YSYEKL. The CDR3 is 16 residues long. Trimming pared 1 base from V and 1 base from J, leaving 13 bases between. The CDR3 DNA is TGCGCCAGCAGCCAAGTCCGTCCCGGAGGGAACACTGAAGCTTTCTTT. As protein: CASSQVRPGGNTEAFF.

The DNA of the CDR3 is TGTGCCAGCCGATATCAGACAACGAACACTGAAGCTTTCTTT. Its protein is CASRYQTTNTEAFF. The rearrangement links TRBV28 to TRBJ1-1; D is unresolved. The CDR3 contains 14 residues. V lost 8 bases, J lost 1 base, and 14 bases lay in between. Germline loops: CDR1 MDHEN, CDR2 SYDVKM.

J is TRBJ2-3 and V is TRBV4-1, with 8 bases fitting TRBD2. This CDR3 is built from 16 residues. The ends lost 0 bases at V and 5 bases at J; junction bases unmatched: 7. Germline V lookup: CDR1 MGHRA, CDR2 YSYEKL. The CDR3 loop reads CASSQDSSGGRDTQYF. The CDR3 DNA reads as TGCGCCAGCAGCCAAGACTCGAGCGGGGGAAGAGATACGCAGTATTTT.

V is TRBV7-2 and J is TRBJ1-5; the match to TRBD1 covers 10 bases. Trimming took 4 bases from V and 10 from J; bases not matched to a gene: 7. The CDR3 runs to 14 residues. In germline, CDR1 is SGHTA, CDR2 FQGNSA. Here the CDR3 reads CASSSRTGGEPQHF. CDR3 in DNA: TGTGCCAGCAGCTCTCGGACAGGGGGTGAACCCCAGCATTTT.

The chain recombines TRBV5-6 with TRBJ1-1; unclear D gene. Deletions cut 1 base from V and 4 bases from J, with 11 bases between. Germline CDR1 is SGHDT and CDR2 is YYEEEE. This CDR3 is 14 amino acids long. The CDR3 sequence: CASSLFSVFTEAFF. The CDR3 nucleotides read TGTGCCAGCAGCTTGTTTTCGGTTTTCACTGAAGCTTTCTTT.

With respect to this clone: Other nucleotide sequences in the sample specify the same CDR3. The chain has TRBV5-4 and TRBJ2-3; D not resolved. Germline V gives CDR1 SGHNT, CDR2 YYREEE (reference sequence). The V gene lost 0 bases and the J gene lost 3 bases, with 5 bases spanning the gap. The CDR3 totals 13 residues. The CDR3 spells CASSLAGTDTQYF. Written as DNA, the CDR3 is TGTGCCAGCAGCTTGGCCGGAACAGATACGCAGTATTTT.

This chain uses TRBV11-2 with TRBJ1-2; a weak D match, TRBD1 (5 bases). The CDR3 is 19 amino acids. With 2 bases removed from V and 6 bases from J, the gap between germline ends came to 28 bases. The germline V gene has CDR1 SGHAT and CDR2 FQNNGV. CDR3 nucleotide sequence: TGTGCCAGCAGCTTATCTTTTGCGAGACAGACCTCGTTGGGCCATGGCTACACCTTC. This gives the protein CASSLSFARQTSLGHGYTF. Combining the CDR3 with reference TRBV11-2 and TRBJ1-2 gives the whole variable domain EAGVAQSPRYKIIEKRQSVAFWCNPISGHATLYWYQQILGQGPKLLIQFQNNGVVDDSQLPKDRFSAERLKGVDSTLKIQPAKLEDSAVYLCASSLSFARQTSLGHGYTFGSGTRLTVV.

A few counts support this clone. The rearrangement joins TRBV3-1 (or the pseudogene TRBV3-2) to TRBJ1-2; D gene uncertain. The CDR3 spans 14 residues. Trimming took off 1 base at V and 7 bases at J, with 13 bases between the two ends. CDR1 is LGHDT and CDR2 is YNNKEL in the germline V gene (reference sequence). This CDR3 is CASSQGAAYGGYTF. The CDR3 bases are TGTGCCAGCAGCCAAGGGGCGGCCTATGGTGGCTACACCTTC.

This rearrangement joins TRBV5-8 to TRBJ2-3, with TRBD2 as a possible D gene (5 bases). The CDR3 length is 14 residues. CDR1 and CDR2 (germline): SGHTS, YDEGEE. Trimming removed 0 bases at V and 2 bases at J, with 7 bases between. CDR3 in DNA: TGTGCCAGCAGCTTGGTGGGAGTCACAGATACGCAGTATTTT. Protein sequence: CASSLVGVTDTQYF. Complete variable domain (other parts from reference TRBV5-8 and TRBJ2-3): EAGVTQSPTHLIKTRGQQATLRCSPISGHTSVYWYQQALGLGLQFLLWYDEGEERNRGNFPPRFSGRQFPNYSSELNVNALELEDSALYLCASSLVGVTDTQYFGPGTRLTVL.

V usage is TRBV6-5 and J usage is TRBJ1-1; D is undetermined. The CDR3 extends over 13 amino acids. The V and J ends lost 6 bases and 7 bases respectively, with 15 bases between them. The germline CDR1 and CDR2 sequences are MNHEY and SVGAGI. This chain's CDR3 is CASRGLPAGEAFF. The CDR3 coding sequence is TGTGCCAGCAGGGGCCTTCCGGCGGGTGAAGCTTTCTTT.

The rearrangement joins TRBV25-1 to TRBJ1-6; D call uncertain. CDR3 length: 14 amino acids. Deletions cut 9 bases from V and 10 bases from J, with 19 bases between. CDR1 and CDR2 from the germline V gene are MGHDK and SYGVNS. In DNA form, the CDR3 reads TGTGCCAGGGAAAAGGGCGGGATCGGCTCACCCCTCCACTTT. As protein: CAREKGGIGSPLHF. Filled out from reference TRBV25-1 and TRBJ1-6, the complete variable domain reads EADIYQTPRYLVIGTGKKITLECSQTMGHDKMYWYQQDPGMELHLIHYSYGVNSTEKGDLSSESTVSRIRTEHFPLTLESARPSHTSQYLCAREKGGIGSPLHFGNGTRLTVT.

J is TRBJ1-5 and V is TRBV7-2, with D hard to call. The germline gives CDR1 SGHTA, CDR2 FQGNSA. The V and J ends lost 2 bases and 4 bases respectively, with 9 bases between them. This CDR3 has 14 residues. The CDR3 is CASSLSGINQPQHF. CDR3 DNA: TGTGCCAGCAGCTTAAGTGGAATTAATCAGCCCCAGCATTTT. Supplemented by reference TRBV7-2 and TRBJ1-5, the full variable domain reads GAGVSQSPSNKVTEKGKDVELRCDPISGHTALYWYRQSLGQGLEFLIYFQGNSAPDKSGLPSDRFSAERTGGSVSTLTIQRTQQEDSAVYLCASSLSGINQPQHFGDGTRLSIL.